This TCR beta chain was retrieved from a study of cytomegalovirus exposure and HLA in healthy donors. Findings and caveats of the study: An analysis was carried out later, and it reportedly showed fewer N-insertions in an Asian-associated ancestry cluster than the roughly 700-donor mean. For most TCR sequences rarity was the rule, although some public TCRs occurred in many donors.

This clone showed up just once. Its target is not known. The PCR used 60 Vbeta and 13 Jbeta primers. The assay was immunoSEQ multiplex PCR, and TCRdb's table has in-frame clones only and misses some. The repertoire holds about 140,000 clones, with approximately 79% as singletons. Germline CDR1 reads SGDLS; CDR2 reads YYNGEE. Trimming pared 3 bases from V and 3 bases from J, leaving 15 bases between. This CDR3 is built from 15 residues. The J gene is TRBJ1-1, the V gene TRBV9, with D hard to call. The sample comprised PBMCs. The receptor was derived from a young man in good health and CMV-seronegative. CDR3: CASSAHSSSDTEAFF. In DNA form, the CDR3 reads TGTGCCAGCAGCGCCCATTCATCGAGTGACACTGAAGCTTTCTTT.